The 27 T cell receptor beta chains reported below all come from one sample, sequenced in a study of control samples from healthy donors and cancer patients. The repertoire was sequenced with immunoSEQ multiplex PCR; TCRdb's copy has only in-frame clones and lacks some. The data contain 160,000 or so clones, roughly 95% of them singletons. Input material: blood. The origin of the receptors is a woman aged 30 to 39 in good health.

The CDR3 protein is CASSLSMAGGRGYEQYF. CDR3 DNA: TGTGCCAGCAGCCTTAGTATGGCTGGGGGCCGAGGATACGAGCAGTACTTC. V gene TRBV13 combines with J gene TRBJ2-7; TRBD1 is a possible D gene (6 bases). There are 17 residues in the CDR3. From germline, CDR1 is PRHDT and CDR2 FYEKMQ (reference sequence). Trimming cost V 5 bases and J 4 bases, with 24 bases left between them.

The CDR3 DNA reads TGTGCCAGTAGTATAGCAAGAGGGCAGGGGGCTCGGAATGAGCAGTTCTTC. It is translated as CASSIARGQGARNEQFF. The genes are TRBV19 and TRBJ2-1; TRBD1 matches at 8 bases. The CDR3 has 17 residues. Trimming cost V 1 base and J 7 bases; bases outside gene matches: 12. Germline V lookup: CDR1 LNHDA, CDR2 SQIVND (reference sequence).

This rearrangement joins TRBV4-1 to TRBJ1-5; unclear D gene. The CDR3 has 13 amino acids. Trimming shortened V by 0 bases and J by 7 bases, and 7 bases separated the two germline ends. The V gene's germline CDR1 is MGHRA and CDR2 YSYEKL. The CDR3 coding sequence is TGCGCCAGCAGCCAAGAGTGGAACCAGCCCCAGCATTTT. It is translated as CASSQEWNQPQHF.

The chain recombines TRBV2 with TRBJ1-5, with D maybe TRBD1 (5 bases). CDR3 length: 16 amino acids. Trimming removed 8 bases from V and 3 bases from J, with 20 bases in between. Germline V gene data show CDR1 as SNHLY and CDR2 as FYNNEI. DNA of the CDR3: TGTGCCAGCGCGGGGGGGGTCCTCCGGGCCAATCAGCCCCAGCATTTT. Protein product: CASAGGVLRANQPQHF.

This chain uses TRBV30 with TRBJ1-2; a possible D gene is TRBD1 (6 bases). The CDR3 has 13 amino acids. V lost 2 bases, J lost 8 bases, and 15 bases lay in between. Germline V CDR1 and CDR2: GTSNPN, SVGIG (reference sequence). The chain's CDR3 is CAWSTQARGGYTF. The CDR3 nucleotides are TGTGCCTGGAGTACACAGGCCAGGGGCGGCTACACCTTC. The entire variable domain, with the rest obtained from reference TRBV30 and TRBJ1-2, is as follows: SQTIHQWPATLVQPVGSPLSLECTVEGTSNPNLYWYRQAAGRGLQLLFYSVGIGQISSEVPQNLSASRPQDRQFILSSKKLLLSDSGFYLCAWSTQARGGYTFGSGTRLTVV.

This chain links TRBV6-5 with TRBJ2-5, with D hard to call. The CDR3 spans 16 residues. Trimming left V 0 bases short and J 4 bases short, with 15 bases between. From germline, CDR1 is MNHEY and CDR2 SVGAGI. This chain's CDR3 is CASSYSGEGWGETQYF. CDR3 DNA sequence: TGTGCCAGCAGTTACTCTGGCGAAGGGTGGGGAGAGACCCAGTACTTC.

The V call is TRBV9, the J call TRBJ2-1; 12 positions agree with TRBD2. Germline CDR1 SGDLS, CDR2 YYNGEE. J gave up 9 bases and V 3 bases, and 7 bases lay outside the gene matches. The CDR3 contains 15 residues. The CDR3 nucleotides are TGTGCCAGCAGCGAACTAGCGGGAGGCACGAGTGAGCAGTTCTTC. Translating it yields CASSELAGGTSEQFF.

The chain combines TRBV18 with TRBJ2-3, with a possible D match to TRBD2 (6 bases). The CDR3 contains 14 residues. V lost 7 bases and J 1 base, leaving 12 bases between the germline ends. Per germline, CDR1 KGHSH and CDR2 LQKENI. The CDR3 sequence is CASWGVDGTDTQYF. DNA for the CDR3: TGTGCCAGCTGGGGGGTAGACGGCACAGATACGCAGTATTTT.

The J gene is TRBJ1-1, the V gene TRBV7-6; weak D call: TRBD1 (5 bases). V was cut by 2 bases and J by 0 bases, with 13 bases left in between. CDR1 and CDR2 (germline): SGHVS, FNYEAQ. The CDR3 has 16 amino acids. As DNA, the CDR3 is TGTGCCAGCAGCTTAAGGTCAGGGTGGATGAACACTGAAGCTTTCTTT. This gives the protein CASSLRSGWMNTEAFF. The full variable domain, in which reference TRBV7-6 and TRBJ1-1 provide the parts outside the CDR3, is GAGVSQSPRYKVTKRGQDVALRCDPISGHVSLYWYRQALGQGPEFLTYFNYEAQQDKSGLPNDRFSAERPEGSISTLTIQRTEQRDSAMYRCASSLRSGWMNTEAFFGQGTRLTVV.

This clone was recorded once. The V call is TRBV10-1, the J call TRBJ2-7, with 9 bases matching TRBD1. The CDR3 consists of 14 residues. Germline CDR1 WNHNN, CDR2 SYGVQD (reference sequence). The trim removed 5 bases at V and 3 bases at J, leaving 5 bases unmatched. The CDR3 loop is CASSPGTGHYEQYF. DNA for the CDR3: TGCGCCAGCAGTCCCGGGACAGGGCACTACGAGCAGTACTTC.

This clone was counted a single time. The gene calls are TRBV5-4 and TRBJ1-1, with TRBD1 matching over 7 bases. Germline loops: CDR1 SGHNT, CDR2 YYREEE (reference sequence). The V gene end was trimmed by 3 bases and the J gene end by 7 bases; junction bases not matched to a gene: 3. The CDR3 extends over 12 amino acids. The CDR3 nucleotides are TGTGCCAGCAGCTCGGGACAGCGTGAAGCTTTCTTT. It codes for CASSSGQREAFF.

V usage is TRBV28 and J usage is TRBJ1-2; D is unclear. Germline V CDR1 and CDR2: MDHEN, SYDVKM. CDR3 size: 14 residues. Trimming removed 4 bases from V and 6 bases from J, with 15 bases in between. This CDR3 reads CASSSPQRLDGYTF. In DNA form, the CDR3 reads TGTGCCAGCAGTTCTCCGCAGAGATTAGATGGCTACACCTTC.

This rearrangement joins TRBV14 to TRBJ2-5; TRBD2 aligns across 10 bases. CDR1 and CDR2 from the germline V gene are SGHDN and FVKESK. Germline trimming cut 4 bases from V and 5 bases from J; bases unmatched to any gene: 7. This CDR3 is built from 15 residues. The CDR3 DNA follows: TGTGCCAGCAGCCCCCCTAGCGGGAGAGGGGAGACCCAGTACTTC. This sequence encodes CASSPPSGRGETQYF.

The chain has TRBV27 and TRBJ1-5, with D tentatively TRBD1 (5 bases). Trimming pared 0 bases from V and 3 bases from J, leaving 12 bases between. The CDR3 extends over 16 amino acids. CDR1 is MNHEY and CDR2 is SMNVEV in the germline V gene (reference sequence). The CDR3 loop is CASSLSWGSVNQPQHF. CDR3 in DNA: TGTGCCAGCAGTTTATCGTGGGGGTCGGTCAATCAGCCCCAGCATTTT.

In its sample, this clone was seen a few times. CDR3 amino acids: CASSLPAGEGTDTQYF. DNA for the CDR3: TGTGCCAGCAGTTTGCCAGCGGGAGAAGGCACAGATACGCAGTATTTT. The chain combines TRBV28 with TRBJ2-3; 8 bases agree with TRBD2. CDR3 length: 16 amino acids. Germline V gene data show CDR1 as MDHEN and CDR2 as SYDVKM. Trimming at V came to 3 bases and at J to 1 base, leaving 6 bases not matched to a gene.

V gene TRBV6-1 combines with J gene TRBJ1-5; tentatively, D is TRBD1 (6 bases). CDR1 and CDR2 from the germline V gene are MNHNS and SASEGT. This CDR3 spans 14 amino acids. Trimming cost V 2 bases and J 4 bases, with 9 bases left between them. In nucleotides, the CDR3 is TGTGCCAGCAGTGAATGGACAGTGAATCAGCCCCAGCATTTT. Amino acids: CASSEWTVNQPQHF.

The chain combines TRBV29-1 with TRBJ2-2; perhaps TRBD1 as D (6 bases). Germline CDR1 reads SQVTM; CDR2 reads ANQGSEA. The CDR3 has 15 residues. V dropped 1 base and J dropped 1 base, with 10 bases sitting between them. The CDR3 bases are TGCAGCGTTGAAGGGACAGTTGAGAACACCGGGGAGCTGTTTTTT. This sequence encodes CSVEGTVENTGELFF.

This clone was detected only a few times. The V gene is TRBV2, the J gene TRBJ2-7; D remains unclear. Germline CDR1 reads SNHLY; CDR2 reads FYNNEI. V was clipped by 6 bases and J by 1 base, with 7 bases between them. The CDR3 covers 12 residues. The CDR3 nucleotides read TGTGCCAGCAGCCCAAATTCCTACGAGCAGTACTTC. It translates to CASSPNSYEQYF.

The chain couples TRBV5-4 to TRBJ2-1, with 10 bases identical to TRBD1. The CDR3 loop spans 15 amino acids. Germline V gene sequence: CDR1 SGHNT, CDR2 YYREEE (reference sequence). CDR3 DNA sequence: TGTGCACCCGGGACAGGGGCCGGCATGTACAATGAGCAGTTCTTC. Encoded protein: CAPGTGAGMYNEQFF.

The J gene is TRBJ1-5, the V gene TRBV3-1 (or the pseudogene TRBV3-2); TRBD1 matches 8 bases. Losses at the gene ends were 3 bases for V and 7 bases for J; bases not matched to a gene: 8. Looked up from germline, CDR1 is LGHDT and CDR2 is YNNKEL (reference sequence). CDR3 size: 15 residues. For the CDR3, the DNA is TGTGCCAGCAGCCAGGGGACAGGATCGCAGCAGCCCCAGCATTTT. Translated: CASSQGTGSQQPQHF.

This sequence joins TRBV5-1 and TRBJ2-1; possibly TRBD2 for D (6 bases). Trimming removed 2 bases at V and 6 bases at J, with 12 bases between. This CDR3 contains 14 residues. Germline V gene lookup returns CDR1 SGHRS and CDR2 YFSETQ. Here the CDR3 reads CASSFGTPSNEQFF. CDR3 DNA: TGCGCCAGCAGCTTCGGGACTCCAAGCAATGAGCAGTTCTTC.

The chain links TRBV25-1 to TRBJ1-1, with TRBD1 as a possible D gene (5 bases). The germline V gene encodes CDR1 MGHDK and CDR2 SYGVNS. The ends were cut back, 6 bases at V and 2 bases at J, with 10 bases in the middle. This CDR3 region has 13 residues. CDR3 nucleotides: TGTGCCAGCAGCCGACAGAGCAACACTGAAGCTTTCTTT. It encodes CASSRQSNTEAFF.

J is TRBJ2-5 and V is TRBV15, with 13 bases aligning to TRBD2. The germline V gene encodes CDR1 LNHNV and CDR2 YYDKDF (reference sequence). Germline trimming cut 3 bases from V and 4 bases from J; bases unmatched to any gene: 5. The CDR3 runs 16 residues. CDR3 DNA sequence: TGTGCCACCAGCAGTCGACTAGCGGGGGGCCTAGAGACCCAGTACTTC. This codes for CATSSRLAGGLETQYF.

V is TRBV27 and J is TRBJ2-1; 8 nucleotides agree with TRBD2. V was clipped by 4 bases and J by 5 bases; unmatched bases: 4. This CDR3 spans 14 amino acids. Germline V gene data show CDR1 as MNHEY and CDR2 as SMNVEV (reference sequence). CDR3: CASSSPAGDNEQFF. The CDR3 bases are TGTGCCAGCAGTTCCCCAGCGGGGGACAATGAGCAGTTCTTC.

The V and J genes are TRBV30 and TRBJ2-7; either TRBD1 or TRBD2 may fit D (5 bases each). V was clipped by 3 bases and J by 0 bases, with 12 bases between them. Germline CDR1 reads GTSNPN; CDR2 reads SVGIG (reference sequence). The CDR3 has 14 residues. The CDR3 nucleotides are TGTGCCTGGAGAAGGGACGGGGCCTCCTACGAGCAGTACTTC. This encodes CAWRRDGASYEQYF.

The J gene is TRBJ2-1, the V gene TRBV3-1 (or the pseudogene TRBV3-2); D call uncertain. The V gene lost 4 bases and the J gene lost 2 bases, with 15 bases spanning the gap. This CDR3 comprises 16 residues. Germline CDR1 LGHDT, CDR2 YNNKEL (reference sequence). The CDR3 bases are TGTGCCAGCAGCCCCTCTGGTGGCGTAGCCTACAATGAGCAGTTCTTC. This sequence encodes CASSPSGGVAYNEQFF.

V is TRBV6-4 and J is TRBJ2-3; unclear D gene. CDR3 length equals 14 residues. V gave up 0 bases and J gave up 4 bases, with 8 bases separating them. Germline CDR1 MRHNA, CDR2 SNTAGT. In nucleotides, the CDR3 is TGTGCCAGCAGTGACTCGACTCAGGCAGATACGCAGTATTTT. Translating gives CASSDSTQADTQYF.